These 6 T cell receptor beta chains came from one sample sequenced in a study of T cell therapy after organ transplantation. For these receptors, no antigen is known. Sequenced by immunoSEQ multiplex PCR; TCRdb stores in-frame clones only, minus some. The profile shows about 20,000 clones, over 80% of them singletons. Regarding time point: 20-29 weeks after completion of therapy. This specimen consisted of CD8+ T cells from blood, obtained after autologous CMV-specific T cell therapy. Receptors were obtained from a human patient who had received a solid organ transplant and had CMV disease. Some T cells may be graft donor cells.

The chain employs TRBV5-4 and TRBJ2-7; 10 bases match TRBD1. Germline values: CDR1 SGHNT, CDR2 YYREEE (reference sequence). The V gene end was trimmed by 0 bases and the J gene end by 7 bases; junction bases not matched to a gene: 7. CDR3 length: 15 amino acids. The CDR3 loop reads CASSLAGQGVWEQYF. Here the CDR3 DNA reads TGTGCCAGCAGCTTGGCTGGACAGGGGGTATGGGAGCAGTACTTC.

The chain is built from TRBV19 and TRBJ1-2; D gene uncertain. CDR3 length equals 12 residues. V lost 3 bases, J lost 6 bases, and 8 bases lay in between. CDR1 LNHDA and CDR2 SQIVND come from the germline V gene (reference sequence). CDR3 DNA: TGTGCCAGTAGTATCTATTCCGATGGCTACACCTTC. This sequence encodes CASSIYSDGYTF.

V usage is TRBV7-8 and J usage is TRBJ2-2; no firm D call. CDR1 and CDR2 from the germline V gene are SGHVS and FQNEAQ. The CDR3 has 13 residues. Trimming removed 1 base from V and 5 bases from J, with 5 bases in between. The CDR3 DNA is TGTGCCAGCAGCTTAGGGATTACCGGGGAGCTGTTTTTT. It is translated as CASSLGITGELFF.

The chain is built from TRBV7-9 and TRBJ2-1, with D perhaps matching TRBD1 (5 bases). V was pared by 2 bases and J by 7 bases, with 18 bases between. The CDR3 runs to 16 residues. Germline CDR1 reads SEHNR; CDR2 reads FQNEAQ (reference sequence). CDR3 in DNA: TGTGCCAGCAGCTTAAGGCTGGGGCTTGAGGAGAATGAGCAGTTCTTC. Amino acids: CASSLRLGLEENEQFF.

The chain combines TRBV4-3 with TRBJ2-7; D uncertain. Trimming shortened V by 1 base and J by 0 bases, and 10 bases separated the two germline ends. This CDR3 is 15 amino acids long. Germline V gives CDR1 LGHNA, CDR2 YSLEER. CDR3 DNA sequence: TGCGCCAGCAGCCAAGGTAAAGGGTTCTCCTACGAGCAGTACTTC. It codes for CASSQGKGFSYEQYF.

This chain joins TRBV7-9 and TRBJ1-2; D possibly corresponds to TRBD1 (6 bases). V shed 5 bases and J shed 2 bases, with 15 bases lying between them. The CDR3 extends over 15 amino acids. Germline V gene lookup returns CDR1 SEHNR and CDR2 FQNEAQ (reference sequence). The CDR3 here is CASSKGTPLNYGYTF. In DNA, the CDR3 is TGTGCCAGCAGCAAAGGGACACCACTCAACTATGGCTACACCTTC.